This TCR beta chain originates from a study of human T cells and chemical hapten exposure. The time point here: pre-sensitization, week 0. Treatment here: therapeutic diphenylcyclopropenone sensitization with weekly scalp DPC. Unseparated into fractions, whole blood served as the source from which total RNA was extracted. CDR1 is SGHDT, CDR2 YYEEEE, per germline. J was trimmed by 6 bases and V by 6 bases; bases with no gene match: 10. CDR3 length: 14 amino acids. Regarding the study as a whole: Expanded TCRs formed significantly more large CDR3 similarity clusters than controls. Having alopecia, the donors may differ immunologically from healthy people.

As concerns this clonotype: Its target is unknown.

Individual cDNA molecules each carried unique molecular identifiers attached by the library. MiXCR was run by TCRdb on the RACE reads, yielding one entry per CDR3 protein. The sample consists of over 70,000 distinct CDR3 sequences, approximately 15% of them appearing once. This specimen was whole blood, taken in connection with sensitization to the hapten diphenylcyclopropenone (DPC). J is TRBJ2-7 and V is TRBV5-6, with 9 bases lining up with TRBD1. The sequence came from a woman in her fifties or sixties with alopecia areata. Some clones in this sample may be carry-over from other donors' samples. CDR3 sequence (DNA): TGTGCCAGCACTCCAACCGGGACAGGGCGCGAGCAGTACTTC. Protein: CASTPTGTGREQYF.